The sequence of this T cell receptor (beta chain) was determined in a study of cytomegalovirus exposure and HLA in healthy donors (dated by TCRdb to 2015 to 2018). With regard to the full study: An earlier analysis of more than 550 of the donors reported about 280 Gb of sequence data and some 110 million unique TCR beta sequences obtained from roughly 180 million T cells. Roughly 300 gigabases of sequencing data and 70 million to 85 million unique TCR sequences were included in an early release covering roughly 700 HLA-typed donors. The genetic ancestry cluster associated with self-reported Caucasian donors included 81% of the roughly 410 genotyped donors. The aim of the study was to test whether cataloging public T cell receptors could identify signatures of past pathogen exposure. The study profiled the T cell repertoires of hundreds of subjects by immunosequencing and related them to cytomegalovirus serostatus. In addition to the first cohort of 500 to 850 subjects, a separate validation cohort of 120 different subjects was used. To predict cytomegalovirus infection status, the study combined high-throughput TCR immunosequencing, statistical association of individual TCRs with disease status, and machine learning. In a later analysis, previously published TCR beta repertoires from fewer than 750 donors were re-analyzed and high-resolution HLA genotyping was added so that TCR occurrence patterns could be studied. Rather than using new phenotypic data, the later analysis identified candidate immune exposures from TCR beta sequences and from how often those sequences occurred across donors. An earlier analysis of some 500 of the donors used high-throughput TCR beta sequencing to judge whether each TCR beta V gene segment behaved as functional or pseudogenic. Donor age, sex, ethnicity and CMV serostatus were collected together with the repertoire data. Genome-wide SNP genotypes for about three fifths of the roughly 700 donors were used in a later genetic analysis, which treated that subset as a discovery cohort. All discovery cohort repertoires had been generated on a single sequencing platform. Class I and class II HLA loci were covered by the typing at four-digit resolution. Typing coverage differed by locus: A, B, C, DRB1 and DQB1 were typed in roughly 629-630 donors, DQA1 in 500 to 550, DPA1 in 600 to 610, and DPB1 in around 490. A handful of DR-DQ haplotypes were treated as single units for association and clustering because of strong linkage in the cohort. Across under 500 genotyped donors of the cohort, an average of about 220,000 unique TCR beta nucleotide sequences per donor were sequenced, and approximately 19% of those sequences were non-productive.

General findings and caveats noted by the study authors: According to a later analysis, parvovirus B19, influenza, CMV and Epstein-Barr virus appeared linked to several top co-occurrence clusters. Roughly uniform sequencing depth across donors was assumed in presence/absence analyses, although this assumption may not hold. A later analysis found that TCR association rates varied across HLA loci, with DRB1 alleles showing the most associated TCRs and HLA-C alleles the fewest. The earlier analysis of fewer than 750 of the donors excluded 15 to 20 rarely observed V segments, including chromosome 9 orphons, because counts were too low. An earlier analysis of some 560 of the donors showed that most TCR beta V segments appeared in productive rearrangements either about 87% or about 30% of the time, which broadly matched IMGT annotations. A cluster of highly shared sequence variants was judged likely to be a technical artifact of the sequencing pipeline. Cytomegalovirus status was reported to be diagnosed by the classifier with high specificity and sensitivity in both the original and validation cohorts. Only TCR beta chains were sequenced in this cohort, and the absence of alpha or paired-chain data limited detectable features. Correlated functional status among segregating V segments might reflect linkage disequilibrium, but an unknown experimental factor could not be ruled out. In a later analysis, HLA-associated TCR beta chains were found to be more clonally expanded and to have lower generation probabilities than equally common non-associated chains. A few of the identified cytomegalovirus-associated TCR beta chains were confirmed in vitro to be specific for cytomegalovirus antigens. In a later analysis, around 17,000 TCR beta sequences were associated with specific HLA alleles at a false discovery rate of 0.05. Assigning TCR associations to individual alleles was difficult when HLA alleles, especially DR and DQ, strongly co-occurred. An association between a missense DCLRE1C variant and V-gene and J-gene trimming of TCR beta chains was found in a later genetic analysis and replicated in an independent cohort. A later analysis found that most CMV-associated TCR beta chains appeared HLA-restricted, with HLA associations seemingly driven largely by CMV exposure. A further reported finding was that TCR beta sequences accurately predicted the HLA-A and HLA-B alleles for most subjects in the first cohort. Some IMGT-functional V segments, including TRBV6-2 and TRBV6-3, could not be told apart with the 87-base-pair reads, so those segments were excluded. Immune exposure information for the cohort was limited to CMV serostatus. The study listed 150 to 200 TCR beta chains as associated with cytomegalovirus. The authors suggested that the approach could potentially be generalized to other disease states and immunological phenotypes. Because HLA typing was unavailable for some donors at each locus, only the typed subset was used in association tests. Most TCR sequences were seen in very few donors, while some public TCRs were found in many individuals. A later genetic analysis reported fewer N-insertions in productive TCRs among donors in an Asian-associated ancestry cluster than the approximately 670-donor mean.

The cohort comprised more than 550 healthy bone marrow donors. At the time of sampling, all cohort members were nominally healthy, though unrecorded immune exposures were likely present. The donor tested CMV seronegative, placing the donor among the 350 or so seronegative members of the cohort. A peripheral blood sample was provided by each donor, and peripheral blood mononuclear cells were used for TCR beta sequencing. The Qiagen DNeasy Blood Extraction Kit was used to extract genomic DNA from the blood cell samples. CDR1 and CDR2 (MNHEY, SVGAGI) derive from the germline V gene. The CDR3 contains 16 residues, cysteine and phenylalanine counted. The entry retains the CDR3 DNA only, 48 bases that are in frame from base 1. V and J are trimmed by 0 bases and 5 bases, and the gene matches miss 8 bases of the junction. The receptor library was made with the immunoSEQ multiplex PCR assay. The multiplex PCR relied on a mix of 60 forward primers for TCR Vbeta segments and 13 reverse primers for TCR Jbeta segments. The CDR3 region of rearranged TCR beta genes was amplified from genomic DNA with a multiplex PCR assay. The Illumina HiSeq System was used to sequence the amplified TCR beta libraries as 87-base-pair reads. The source study handled its data this way. Across the 500 to 750 repertoires, a later analysis counted about 81 million unique TCR beta chains, 9 million to 14 million of which were shared by at least two donors. Raw reads were error-corrected and collapsed into unique sequences with a nearest-neighbor algorithm that merged closely related sequences to remove PCR and sequencing errors. Alignment of CDR3 sequences to IMGT reference sequences was used to assign V, D and J gene segments. Each retained sequence needed at least a six-nucleotide match to both a V gene segment and a J gene segment. Rearrangements were called productive when the CDR3 lacked stop codons and stayed in frame with V and J; all others were non-productive. Following IMGT convention, CDR3 was defined as the stretch from the second conserved V-encoded cysteine to the conserved J-encoded phenylalanine. Sequences without an unambiguous match to a single V gene segment were excluded from the earlier analysis of about 630 of the donors. In an earlier analysis of approximately 610 of the donors, V segments were called functional above 56.7% productive rearrangements and were called segregating when the between-donor standard deviation exceeded 5%. To diagnose cytomegalovirus status from the catalog of TCR beta chain sequences, a statistical classification framework was built. In a later analysis, TCR nucleotide sequences were compared against IMGT/GENE-DB human TR gene sequences so that V and J genes could be assigned. Using the TCRdist pipeline, a later analysis assigned CDR3 sequences along with most-parsimonious VDJ recombination scenarios. In a later analysis, every TCR beta chain was defined by the combination of its CDR3 amino acid sequence and its V-gene family, and reads without a unique V-gene family were dropped. A later analysis removed roughly 590 highly shared, low-generation-probability nucleotide sequences to deal with suspected cross-contamination and a sequencing artifact. A later analysis calculated a clonal expansion index for each public chain from normalized within-repertoire ranks of inferred template counts. A later analysis computed generation probabilities with a VDJ recombination model fitted to out-of-frame rearrangements, and checked the results against IGoR. In a later analysis, TCR-TCR, TCR-HLA and TCR-CMV co-occurrence was scored with hypergeometric tests, and a repertoire-size bias correction was applied to TCR pairs. To estimate false discovery rates, a later analysis permuted the HLA or CMV assignments 20 times. A later analysis grouped co-occurring TCRs with DBSCAN, adding TCRdist sequence similarity when clustering within HLA-allele-positive subsets. For co-occurrence clustering, repertoires with fewer than 30,000 or more than 120,000 public chains were excluded, along with roughly five repertoires with anomalous nucleotide sharing. Not all clones reach the TCRdb copy of this immuneACCESS table, which keeps in-frame sequences only. Checked studies attribute under half of the gap to unresolved V genes and leave the rest unexplained. The V and J calls and clone size are taken from that table; D and trimming were inferred from the DNA. The sample table on file contains fewer than 150,000 clones. The ten largest clones add up to roughly 2.6% of the sample.

Comment on this clone: Its binding antigen is unknown.

Sequenced input: PBMCs. The sequence derives from a man aged 40-49 years in good health and CMV-seronegative. The sequence is built from TRBV6-5 and TRBJ2-7; TRBD1 lines up with 9 middle nucleotides. Here the CDR3 is given as CASSYSMVGQGNEQYF. The nucleotides read TGTGCCAGCAGTTACTCGATGGTGGGACAGGGCAACGAGCAGTACTTC.